This TCR beta chain was identified during a study of technical replicates of blood from a handful of donors (dated by TCRdb to 2017 to 2019). A note on this clone: Its antigen remains unidentified. Per-nucleotide qualities are absent, and no much larger clonotype sits a single base away.

Library preparation employed the immunoSEQ multiplex PCR assay. TCRdb limited this immuneACCESS table to in-frame rearrangements with V and J called. A share of clones is missing; checked studies link under half to unresolved V genes, and the rest is unexplained. A total of some 68,000 clones appear in this sample, approximately 92% of them only once. The ten largest account for about 0.39% of the sample. The germline V gene (reference sequence) gives CDR1 as LNHDA and CDR2 as SQIVND. V is clipped by 3 bases and J by 3 bases, and the sequence between their germline boundaries is 17 bases long. Measured from the cysteine to the phenylalanine, the CDR3 is 16 residues long. The retained sequence is limited to the CDR3, 48 bases, with the frame set at the first base.

Source material: T cells isolated from PBMCs. This clonotype was obtained from a human donor in good health. The rearranged segments are TRBV19 and TRBJ1-1; the D gene is unclear. The CDR3 protein: CASSIIFRGVDTEAFF. Read as DNA, the sequence is TGTGCCAGTAGTATTATATTCCGGGGAGTGGACACTGAAGCTTTCTTT. The variable domain in full, with residues beyond the CDR3 obtained from the reference TRBV19 and TRBJ1-1 genes, is DGGITQSPKYLFRKEGQNVTLSCEQNLNHDAMYWYRQDPGQGLRLIYYSQIVNDFQKGDIAEGYSVSREKKESFPLTVTSAQKNPTAFYLCASSIIFRGVDTEAFFGQGTRLTVV.